This TCR beta chain was obtained from a study of T cell repertoires and Cas9 in healthy adults. Study details: Multi-effector potency, cytotoxicity and lineage were assessed in SpCas9-reactive CD4 and CD8 T cells. Study-wide findings and caveats: Reportedly, SpCas9-reactive effector T cell proliferation and function were mitigated by SpCas9-reactive Tregs in vitro.

TCRdb's table, derived via immunoSEQ multiplex PCR, lists solely in-frame clones and lacks some. The sample shows approximately 21,000 clones, more than 90% of them seen only once. Details on this clone: No antigen is known for it.

Germline CDR1 SGHAT, CDR2 FQNNGV. V lost 5 bases and J lost 7; bases outside the gene matches: 11. The CDR3 totals 15 residues. This clonotype originated in a human donor in good health. This chain joins TRBV11-2 and TRBJ1-5; TRBD1 matches 7 bases. Sequencing was performed on CD4+ effector T cells (CD127+, CD25-, CD137-, CD154-) from PBMCs; culture status not recorded. CDR3: CASSLTGVSGQPQHF. The DNA of the CDR3 is TGTGCCAGCAGCCTAACAGGGGTATCTGGACAGCCCCAGCATTTT.